Listed here are 11 T cell receptor beta chains from one sample, sequenced in a study of CXCR3-negative and CXCR3-positive naive CD8 T cells. General study results and limits: Relative to CXCR3-negative naive cells, CXCR3-positive naive cells had more hydrophobic TRB CDR3s.

UMI-labeled TRB cDNA libraries were prepared by 5' RACE. TCRdb re-called the 5' RACE reads; every CDR3 protein appears as one record, without DNA. This repertoire includes roughly 140,000 distinct CDR3 sequences. Their antigens are not known. The sequencing sample was made of naive CXCR3+ CD8+ T cells from blood. The sample's subset: CD45RO-CCR7+CD27+CD95- naive CD8+ T cells expressing CXCR3 (TNR3+). The receptor source for this set is a human donor in good health. Some clones in this sample may be carry-over from other donors' samples.

The chain has TRBV27 and TRBJ1-4; the D call of TRBD1 rests on TCRdb alone, since no DNA is present to check it. CDR1 MNHEY and CDR2 SMNVEV come from the germline V gene (reference sequence). The CDR3 spans 14 residues. The CDR3 spells CASSFEAQNEKLFF.

V is TRBV28 and J is TRBJ2-4; TCRdb picks TRBD1, but there is no DNA to check that call. The V gene's germline CDR1 is MDHEN and CDR2 SYDVKM. This CDR3 has 14 residues. The chain's CDR3 is CASSPRQGLNIQYF.

V gene TRBV4-2 combines with J gene TRBJ1-1. Looked up from germline, CDR1 is LGHNA and CDR2 is YNFKEQ. This CDR3 region has 14 residues. CDR3 sequence reads: CASSQIGSSIEAFF.

The V and J genes are TRBV7-9 and TRBJ1-2; TCRdb lists TRBD1, though no DNA is available to test this call. The CDR3 covers 14 residues. The V gene's germline CDR1 is SEHNR and CDR2 FQNEAQ (reference sequence). The chain's CDR3 is CASSLGDTIYGYTF.

The genes are TRBV6-2 or TRBV6-3 and TRBJ2-2. The CDR3 consists of 14 residues. The germline V gene encodes CDR1 MNHEY and CDR2 SVGEGT. CDR3 sequence: CASSFTPNTGELFF.

The V call is TRBV20-1, the J call TRBJ2-2; TCRdb names TRBD2, which stays unverified in the absence of DNA. CDR3 length equals 15 residues. Germline lookup yields CDR1 DFQATT and CDR2 SNEGSKA (reference sequence). CDR3 sequence reads: CSARDHETSAGELFF.

V gene TRBV28 combines with J gene TRBJ2-1; TCRdb gives TRBD2 as the D gene, but with no DNA this cannot be confirmed. CDR3 length: 13 amino acids. Germline V gene lookup returns CDR1 MDHEN and CDR2 SYDVKM. CDR3 in amino acids: CASSPRTSGEQFF.

The rearrangement links TRBV28 to TRBJ2-5. The CDR3 has 13 residues. The germline gives CDR1 MDHEN, CDR2 SYDVKM. The CDR3 protein is CASSLIETETQYF.

This chain uses TRBV19 with TRBJ2-1; TCRdb selects TRBD1, and the lack of DNA leaves this call unchecked. The germline V gene has CDR1 LNHDA and CDR2 SQIVND (reference sequence). CDR3 length: 18 amino acids. CDR3 loop: CASSILPGTGGYYNEQFF.

The V call is TRBV25-1, the J call TRBJ1-5. Per the germline V gene, CDR1 is MGHDK and CDR2 is SYGVNS. The CDR3 is made up of 14 amino acids. The CDR3 here is CASSMTGGNQPQHF.

The chain combines TRBV14 with TRBJ2-5; no DNA is available, so the TRBD1 call from TCRdb remains unchecked. Germline assignment: CDR1 SGHDN and CDR2 FVKESK. CDR3 length: 13 residues. The CDR3 loop reads CASSQGAEETQYF. Together with reference TRBV14 and TRBJ2-5, the CDR3 gives the full variable domain: EAGVTQFPSHSVIEKGQTVTLRCDPISGHDNLYWYRRVMGKEIKFLLHFVKESKQDESGMPNNRFLAERTGGTYSTLKVQPAELEDSGVYFCASSQGAEETQYFGPGTRLLVL.